The rows below give T cell receptor beta chains drawn from one sample of a study of T cell responses to AZD1222 COVID-19 vaccine. Assay: immunoSEQ multiplex PCR; the TCRdb copy retains only in-frame clones and omits some. The repertoire holds about 120,000 clones, around 88% seen once, with about 7.1% in the top ten. Specimen: peripheral blood, collected 28 days after the second AZD1222 dose. These receptors were obtained from an adult who received the AZD1222 COVID-19 vaccine. The CDR3 runs from the conserved cysteine through the conserved F or W. Each record gives: V gene, clone size, J gene, D gene, CDR3 protein, CDR3 DNA. The D gene is left open where the match is weak. Clone size is shown for a subset of rows, as once, few, many or a class of expanded clone.

V gene: TRBV3-1/TRBV3-2
clone size: NA
J gene: TRBJ2-2
D gene: NA
CDR3 protein: CASSQVASGSHTGELFF
CDR3 DNA: TGTGCCAGCAGCCAAGTCGCCAGCGGGTCTCACACCGGGGAGCTGTTTTTT

V gene: TRBV5-6
clone size: NA
J gene: TRBJ1-6
D gene: NA
CDR3 protein: CASSLLGADSPLHF
CDR3 DNA: TGTGCCAGCAGCTTATTAGGCGCGGATTCACCCCTCCACTTT

V gene: TRBV15
clone size: NA
J gene: TRBJ2-7
D gene: NA
CDR3 protein: CATSRDLVPYEQYF
CDR3 DNA: TGTGCCACCAGCAGAGATCTGGTACCCTACGAGCAGTACTTC

V gene: TRBV11-3
clone size: NA
J gene: TRBJ2-3
D gene: TRBD2
CDR3 protein: CASSLRGGGPDTQYF
CDR3 DNA: TGTGCCAGCAGCTTACGCGGGGGGGGTCCAGATACGCAGTATTTT

V gene: TRBV24-1
clone size: NA
J gene: TRBJ1-1
D gene: NA
CDR3 protein: CATSDLPRHHRDTEAFF
CDR3 DNA: TGTGCCACCAGTGATTTGCCCCGCCACCACAGAGACACTGAAGCTTTCTTT

V gene: TRBV19
clone size: many
J gene: TRBJ1-1
D gene: NA
CDR3 protein: CAPRQEDTEAFF
CDR3 DNA: TGTGCCCCTAGGCAAGAAGACACTGAAGCTTTCTTT

V gene: TRBV18
clone size: NA
J gene: TRBJ2-2
D gene: TRBD1
CDR3 protein: CASSPGQGNTGELFF
CDR3 DNA: TGTGCCAGCTCACCAGGACAGGGGAACACCGGGGAGCTGTTTTTT

V gene: TRBV12-5
clone size: NA
J gene: TRBJ2-1
D gene: TRBD1
CDR3 protein: CASGPGGGHYNEQFF
CDR3 DNA: TGTGCTAGTGGTCCAGGGGGCGGTCACTACAATGAGCAGTTCTTC

V gene: TRBV5-4
clone size: NA
J gene: TRBJ2-3
D gene: TRBD2
CDR3 protein: CASSRGTSGASTDTQYF
CDR3 DNA: TGTGCCAGCAGCCGAGGGACTAGCGGGGCTAGCACAGATACGCAGTATTTT

V gene: TRBV27
clone size: NA
J gene: TRBJ2-1
D gene: NA
CDR3 protein: CASSLGAGAAIEQFF
CDR3 DNA: TGTGCCAGCAGTTTGGGGGCAGGGGCTGCGATTGAGCAGTTCTTC

V gene: TRBV6-5
clone size: NA
J gene: TRBJ2-7
D gene: NA
CDR3 protein: CASSYSPPDKQYF
CDR3 DNA: TGTGCCAGCAGTTACTCACCCCCAGATAAGCAGTACTTC

V gene: TRBV6-5
clone size: once
J gene: TRBJ2-6
D gene: NA
CDR3 protein: CASRPVTGANVLTF
CDR3 DNA: TGTGCCAGCCGACCCGTCACTGGGGCCAACGTCCTGACTTTC

V gene: TRBV7-9
clone size: NA
J gene: TRBJ1-3
D gene: NA
CDR3 protein: CASSLVVSGNTIYF
CDR3 DNA: TGTGCCAGCAGCTTAGTTGTCTCTGGAAACACCATATATTTT

V gene: TRBV11-3
clone size: NA
J gene: TRBJ2-6
D gene: TRBD2
CDR3 protein: CASSADGGASGANVLTF
CDR3 DNA: TGTGCCAGCAGCGCCGACGGGGGGGCCTCGGGGGCCAACGTCCTGACTTTC

V gene: TRBV7-3
clone size: NA
J gene: TRBJ1-6
D gene: NA
CDR3 protein: CASSLQGKWSPLHF
CDR3 DNA: TGTGCCAGCAGCTTACAGGGGAAATGGTCACCCCTCCACTTT

V gene: TRBV5-1
clone size: NA
J gene: TRBJ2-7
D gene: NA
CDR3 protein: CASSLRGRGSYEQYF
CDR3 DNA: TGCGCCAGCAGCTTGCGGGGGCGAGGGTCCTACGAGCAGTACTTC

V gene: TRBV11-3
clone size: NA
J gene: TRBJ2-7
D gene: NA
CDR3 protein: CASSFLTVGEQYF
CDR3 DNA: TGTGCCAGCAGCTTCCTCACCGTGGGGGAGCAGTACTTC